This TCR beta chain was sequenced for a study of T cell responses to AZD1222 COVID-19 vaccine. Background on the study: Pooling of second doses given at about 4 or about 12 weeks was done. Study findings and constraints: Dominant CD4 TCR responses targeted spike regions 160-218 and 743-854. Females outnumbered males among donors, who were mostly white British; clonal diversity was possibly underestimated. Close to half of all spike-specific TCRs reportedly target regions of the variants that are unmutated.

Produced via immunoSEQ multiplex PCR; TCRdb's table is partial and in-frame only. Here the sample spans some 110,000 clones, 85% to 90% being singletons. A word on this clone: As yet, its antigen is unknown.

The TCR sequence derives from an adult in good health. The sequencing here drew on peripheral blood, taken on day 0 of AZD1222 vaccination.

CDR3 protein: CASSKQGSETQYF. CDR3 nucleotides: TGTGCCAGCAGCAAACAGGGGTCTGAGACCCAGTACTTC. V gene TRBV5-8 combines with J gene TRBJ2-5, with 7 positions matching TRBD1. J lost 5 bases, V lost 4 bases, and 5 bases had no gene match. The CDR3 has 13 residues. Germline V gives CDR1 SGHTS, CDR2 YDEGEE.